This T cell receptor beta chain was captured by sequencing in a study of T cells in Graves' hyperthyroidism and ophthalmopathy. Overall study results and limits: Progression to ophthalmopathy was predicted a median of 6.5 months early.

The source of the PBMCs was 9.5 to 10 ml of fresh peripheral blood. The junction had 6 bases not matched to a gene; V was cut back by 3 bases and J by 1 base. This CDR3 is built from 16 residues. Germline V gene sequence: CDR1 KGHDR, CDR2 SFDVKD. Comments on this clonotype: Its antigen is as yet unknown.

RNA transcripts served as the template for amplifying TCR beta CDR3 regions. A set of HTBI primers served as the primers for a first-round RT-PCR of the TCR CDR3. Via MiXCR, TCRdb re-called the multiplex PCR reads, giving one row per CDR3 protein. The sample includes a few hundred thousand distinct CDR3 sequences, 16% of them seen just once. The specimen sequenced was blood. This receptor was taken from a woman in her 30s with Graves' ophthalmopathy. The J gene is TRBJ2-7, the V gene TRBV24-1, with TRBD1 matching over 9 bases. CDR3: CATSDPGTGRSYEQYF. CDR3 bases: TGTGCCACCAGTGATCCCGGGACAGGGCGGTCCTACGAGCAGTACTTC.